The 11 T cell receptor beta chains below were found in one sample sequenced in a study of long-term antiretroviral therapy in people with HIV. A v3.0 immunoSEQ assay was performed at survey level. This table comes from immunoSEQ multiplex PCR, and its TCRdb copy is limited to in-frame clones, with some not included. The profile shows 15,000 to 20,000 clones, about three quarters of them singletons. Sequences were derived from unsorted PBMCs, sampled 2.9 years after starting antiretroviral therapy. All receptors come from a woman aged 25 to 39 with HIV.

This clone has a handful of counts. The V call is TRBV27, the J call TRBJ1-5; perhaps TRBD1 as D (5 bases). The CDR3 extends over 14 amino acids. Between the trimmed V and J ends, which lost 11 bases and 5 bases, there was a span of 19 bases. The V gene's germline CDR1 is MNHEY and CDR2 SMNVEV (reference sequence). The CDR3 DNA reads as TGTGCCTCCAAGCGGGGATGGGGGGATCAGCCCCAGCATTTT. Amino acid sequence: CASKRGWGDQPQHF.

The CDR3 protein is CASSLEAGQKNSPLHF. As DNA, the CDR3 is TGTGCCAGCAGTTTGGAGGCGGGACAGAAAAATTCACCCCTCCACTTT. The gene calls are TRBV27 and TRBJ1-6; TRBD1 aligns across 7 bases. With V trimmed by 3 bases and J by 7 bases, 9 bases remained unmatched. The germline V gene encodes CDR1 MNHEY and CDR2 SMNVEV (reference sequence). The CDR3 totals 16 residues.

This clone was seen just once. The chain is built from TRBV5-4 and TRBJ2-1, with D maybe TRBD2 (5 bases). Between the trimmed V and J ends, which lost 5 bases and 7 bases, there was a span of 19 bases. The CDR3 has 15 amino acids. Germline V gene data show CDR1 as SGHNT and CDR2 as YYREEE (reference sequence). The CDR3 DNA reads TGTGCCAGCAGGCGTGGACTGCCCGTGGGTAATGAGCAGTTCTTC. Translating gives CASRRGLPVGNEQFF. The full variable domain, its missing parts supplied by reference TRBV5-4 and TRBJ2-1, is ETGVTQSPTHLIKTRGQQVTLRCSSQSGHNTVSWYQQALGQGPQFIFQYYREEENGRGNFPPRFSGLQFPNYSSELNVNALELDDSALYLCASRRGLPVGNEQFFGPGTRLTVL.

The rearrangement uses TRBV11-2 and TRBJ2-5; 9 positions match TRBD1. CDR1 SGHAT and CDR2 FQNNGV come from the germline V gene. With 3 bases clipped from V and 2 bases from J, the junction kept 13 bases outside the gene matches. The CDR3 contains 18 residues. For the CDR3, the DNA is TGTGCCAGCAGCTTCGTAGCTAGCGCGGGACAGGGACAAGAGACCCAGTACTTC. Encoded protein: CASSFVASAGQGQETQYF.

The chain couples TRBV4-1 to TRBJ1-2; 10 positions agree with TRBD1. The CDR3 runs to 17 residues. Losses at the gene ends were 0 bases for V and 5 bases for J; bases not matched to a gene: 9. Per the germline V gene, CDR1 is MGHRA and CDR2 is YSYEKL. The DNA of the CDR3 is TGCGCCAGCAGCCAAGATCCGGGGACAGGGGAATCTTATGGCTACACCTTC. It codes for CASSQDPGTGESYGYTF.

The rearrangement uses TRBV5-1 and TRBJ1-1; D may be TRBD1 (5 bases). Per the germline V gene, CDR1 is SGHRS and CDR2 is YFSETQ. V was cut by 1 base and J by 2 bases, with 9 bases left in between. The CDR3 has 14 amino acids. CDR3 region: CASSLRQGNTEAFF. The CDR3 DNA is TGCGCCAGCAGCTTGAGGCAGGGCAACACTGAAGCTTTCTTT.

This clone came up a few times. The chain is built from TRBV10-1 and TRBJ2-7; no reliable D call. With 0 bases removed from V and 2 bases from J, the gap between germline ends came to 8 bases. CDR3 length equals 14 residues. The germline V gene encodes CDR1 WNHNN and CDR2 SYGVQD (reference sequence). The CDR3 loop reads CASSESYGAYEQYV. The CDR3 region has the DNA TGCGCCAGCAGTGAGTCTTACGGAGCCTACGAGCAGTACGTC.

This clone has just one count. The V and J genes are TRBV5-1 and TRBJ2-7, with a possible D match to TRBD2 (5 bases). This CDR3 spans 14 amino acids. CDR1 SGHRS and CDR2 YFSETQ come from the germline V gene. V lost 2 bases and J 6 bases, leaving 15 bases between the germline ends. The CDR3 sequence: CASSFQYEGGEQYF. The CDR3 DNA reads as TGCGCCAGCAGCTTCCAGTATGAGGGTGGCGAGCAGTACTTC.

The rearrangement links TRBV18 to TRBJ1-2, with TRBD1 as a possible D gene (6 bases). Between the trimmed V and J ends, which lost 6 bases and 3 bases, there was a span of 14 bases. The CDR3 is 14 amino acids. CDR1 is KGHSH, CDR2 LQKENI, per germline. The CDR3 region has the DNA TGTGCCAGCTCCCCTGAACAGGGCTACTATGGCTACACCTTC. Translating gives CASSPEQGYYGYTF.

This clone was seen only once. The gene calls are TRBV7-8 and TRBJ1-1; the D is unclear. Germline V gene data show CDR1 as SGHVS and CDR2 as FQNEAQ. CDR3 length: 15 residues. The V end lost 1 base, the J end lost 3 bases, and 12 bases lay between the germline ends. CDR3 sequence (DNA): TGTGCCAGCAGCTTAGTAGGGTACCAGGACACTGAAGCTTTCTTT. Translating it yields CASSLVGYQDTEAFF.

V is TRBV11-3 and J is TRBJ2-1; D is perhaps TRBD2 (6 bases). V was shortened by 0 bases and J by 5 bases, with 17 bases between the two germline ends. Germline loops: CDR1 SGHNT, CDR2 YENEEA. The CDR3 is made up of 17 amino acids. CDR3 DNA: TGTGCCAGCAGCTTAGATGGTAGCGGAACATTAAACAATGAGCAGTTCTTC. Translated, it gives CASSLDGSGTLNNEQFF.